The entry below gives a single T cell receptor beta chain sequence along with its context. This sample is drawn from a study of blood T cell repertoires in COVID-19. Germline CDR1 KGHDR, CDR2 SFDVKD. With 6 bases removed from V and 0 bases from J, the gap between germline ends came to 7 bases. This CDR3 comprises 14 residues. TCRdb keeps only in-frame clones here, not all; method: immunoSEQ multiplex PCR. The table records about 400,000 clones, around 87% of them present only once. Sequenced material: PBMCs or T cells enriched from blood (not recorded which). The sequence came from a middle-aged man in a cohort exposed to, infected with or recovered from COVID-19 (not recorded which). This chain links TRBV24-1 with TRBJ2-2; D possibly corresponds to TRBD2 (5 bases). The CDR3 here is CATSPGTNTGELFF. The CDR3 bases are TGTGCCACCAGTCCGGGAACGAACACCGGGGAGCTGTTTTTT.